The 22 T cell receptor beta chains listed next were all sequenced from one sample in a study of T cells in localized non-small cell lung cancer. Produced via immunoSEQ multiplex PCR; TCRdb's table is partial and in-frame only. The sample yields 25,000 to 30,000 clones, 85% to 90% seen once. Sequencing used peripheral blood, obtained before any cancer treatment. These receptors all come from a woman aged 18 to 49 with stage I lung adenocarcinoma.

This clone has more than one count but fewer than ten. This chain connects TRBV27 to TRBJ2-7, with TRBD2 as a possible D gene (5 bases). This CDR3 has 14 amino acids. Per germline, CDR1 MNHEY and CDR2 SMNVEV (reference sequence). The V end lost 5 bases, the J end lost 3 bases, and 14 bases lay between the germline ends. CDR3 nucleotides: TGTGCCAGCAGTCCCCGGGGTAGCGTCTACGAGCAGTACTTC. Translated, it gives CASSPRGSVYEQYF.

V is TRBV29-1 and J is TRBJ1-5; 7 bases map to TRBD1. The CDR3 is made up of 12 amino acids. Germline V lookup: CDR1 SQVTM, CDR2 ANQGSEA. V shed 5 bases, J shed 8 bases, and the junction held 6 bases outside the gene matches. The CDR3 DNA follows: TGCAGCGTTAGGTCAGGGGGAGAGCCCCAGCATTTT. Its translation: CSVRSGGEPQHF.

The CDR3 DNA reads TGTGCCAGCTCACCGGAAGGCTACGAGCAGTACTTC. Protein product: CASSPEGYEQYF. V usage is TRBV18 and J usage is TRBJ2-7; no clear D gene. The germline CDR1 and CDR2 sequences are KGHSH and LQKENI. Trimming removed 3 bases from V and 3 bases from J, with 6 bases in between. This CDR3 comprises 12 residues.

The V gene is TRBV7-3, the J gene TRBJ1-1, with D tentatively TRBD1 (5 bases). V lost 5 bases to trimming and J lost 1 base, with 8 bases between them. The CDR3 consists of 13 residues. The germline CDR1 and CDR2 sequences are SGHTA and FQGTGA. The CDR3 nucleotides are TGTGCCAGCAGCACACAGGAGAACACTGAAGCTTTCTTT. Protein: CASSTQENTEAFF.

The J gene is TRBJ2-7, the V gene TRBV19; 9 bases are shared with TRBD2. This CDR3 contains 15 residues. The germline V gene encodes CDR1 LNHDA and CDR2 SQIVND (reference sequence). Trimming took 1 base from V and 0 from J; bases not matched to a gene: 1. This CDR3 reads CASSIASGVSYEQYF. The CDR3 DNA sequence: TGTGCCAGTAGTATAGCTAGCGGGGTCTCCTACGAGCAGTACTTC. Filled out from reference TRBV19 and TRBJ2-7, the complete variable domain reads DGGITQSPKYLFRKEGQNVTLSCEQNLNHDAMYWYRQDPGQGLRLIYYSQIVNDFQKGDIAEGYSVSREKKESFPLTVTSAQKNPTAFYLCASSIASGVSYEQYFGPGTRLTVT.

V is TRBV28 and J is TRBJ2-2; TRBD2 matches 7 bases. The CDR3 extends over 12 amino acids. Germline lookup yields CDR1 MDHEN and CDR2 SYDVKM. The J segment lost 7 bases and the V segment lost 6 bases, leaving 2 bases of the junction unmatched. The CDR3 spells CASRWGGGELFF. The CDR3 nucleotides are TGTGCCAGCAGGTGGGGGGGCGGGGAGCTGTTTTTT.

The rearrangement links TRBV7-9 to TRBJ2-2; D remains unclear. Germline lookup yields CDR1 SEHNR and CDR2 FQNEAQ (reference sequence). This CDR3 has 14 amino acids. Trimming removed 7 bases from V and 5 bases from J, with 14 bases in between. The CDR3 DNA reads as TGTGCCAGCAAGATTATCTCCCAGACCGGGGAGCTGTTTTTT. Translation: CASKIISQTGELFF.

The J gene is TRBJ1-3, the V gene TRBV27; no definite D call. The V end was cut by 6 bases, the J end by 4 bases, with 16 bases between. Germline V lookup: CDR1 MNHEY, CDR2 SMNVEV (reference sequence). This CDR3 has 15 residues. CDR3 bases: TGTGCCAGCAGGAAAGCGGACGCTGGGGGAAACACCATATATTTT. It encodes CASRKADAGGNTIYF.

The CDR3 DNA follows: TGTGCCAGCAGCCCGGGTGGCAGGGGCCACACTGAAGCTTTCTTT. Protein sequence: CASSPGGRGHTEAFF. The chain uses TRBV13 and TRBJ1-1; maybe TRBD1 (6 bases). V was shortened by 5 bases and J by 3 bases, with 16 bases between the two germline ends. The CDR3 has 15 residues. Germline loops: CDR1 PRHDT, CDR2 FYEKMQ (reference sequence).

A few counts support this clone. The rearrangement links TRBV28 to TRBJ2-5; the D gene could be TRBD1 or TRBD2 (5 bases each). Trimming left V 3 bases short and J 1 base short, with 15 bases between. This CDR3 region has 16 residues. Germline assignment: CDR1 MDHEN and CDR2 SYDVKM. This CDR3 is CASSFESGPTQETQYF. In DNA, the CDR3 is TGTGCCAGCAGTTTCGAATCGGGACCAACCCAAGAGACCCAGTACTTC. The complete variable domain, with remaining parts taken from reference TRBV28 and TRBJ2-5, reads DVKVTQSSRYLVKRTGEKVFLECVQDMDHENMFWYRQDPGLGLRLIYFSYDVKMKEKGDIPEGYSVSREKKERFSLILESASTNQTSMYLCASSFESGPTQETQYFGPGTRLLVL.

This chain connects TRBV9 to TRBJ1-4; the match to TRBD1 covers 9 bases. Trimming cost V 4 bases and J 5 bases; bases outside gene matches: 12. Germline loops: CDR1 SGDLS, CDR2 YYNGEE. The CDR3 is 17 residues long. Here the CDR3 DNA reads TGTGCCAGCAGCCCCTCGACAGGGGGATTCGGAAATGAAAAACTGTTTTTT. Amino acids: CASSPSTGGFGNEKLFF.

The chain couples TRBV11-2 to TRBJ2-2; 10 bases fit TRBD2. The CDR3 is 16 amino acids. With 5 bases clipped from V and 6 bases from J, the junction kept 9 bases outside the gene matches. The germline CDR1 and CDR2 sequences are SGHAT and FQNNGV. The CDR3 loop is CASSRRAGGGSGELFF. In DNA, the CDR3 is TGTGCCAGCAGCCGGAGAGCGGGAGGGGGCTCCGGGGAGCTGTTTTTT. Filled out from reference TRBV11-2 and TRBJ2-2, the complete variable domain reads EAGVAQSPRYKIIEKRQSVAFWCNPISGHATLYWYQQILGQGPKLLIQFQNNGVVDDSQLPKDRFSAERLKGVDSTLKIQPAKLEDSAVYLCASSRRAGGGSGELFFGEGSRLTVL.

The chain carries TRBV5-8 and TRBJ2-3; 7 bases map to TRBD2. Germline V CDR1 and CDR2: SGHTS, YDEGEE. The CDR3 has 14 amino acids. J lost 4 bases, V lost 4 bases, and 6 bases had no gene match. The CDR3 loop is CASSRGGNADTQYF. For the CDR3, the DNA is TGTGCCAGCAGCCGGGGAGGGAACGCAGATACGCAGTATTTT.

CDR3 DNA sequence: TGTGCCAGCAGCCCACTAGCGGGACACTCCTACGAGCAGTACTTC. Translated, it gives CASSPLAGHSYEQYF. This rearrangement joins TRBV7-2 to TRBJ2-7, with 10 bases identical to TRBD2. The CDR3 is 15 amino acids. The trim removed 5 bases at V and 0 bases at J, leaving 4 bases unmatched. Looked up from germline, CDR1 is SGHTA and CDR2 is FQGNSA.

This sequence joins TRBV30 and TRBJ1-5; 7 bases line up with TRBD1. This CDR3 is built from 15 residues. Germline CDR1 and CDR2: GTSNPN and SVGIG (reference sequence). With 1 base clipped from V and 4 bases from J, the junction kept 7 bases outside the gene matches. In DNA, the CDR3 is TGTGCCTGGAGTGAATACAGGGGACAAAATCAGCCCCAGCATTTT. It translates to CAWSEYRGQNQPQHF.

This chain links TRBV18 with TRBJ1-2; possibly TRBD1 for D (6 bases). This CDR3 has 15 amino acids. V lost 5 bases to trimming and J lost 4 bases, with 17 bases between them. Germline V CDR1 and CDR2: KGHSH, LQKENI. In DNA form, the CDR3 reads TGTGCCAGCTCAGGCGGACAGCGCGAACCCTATGGCTACACCTTC. This sequence encodes CASSGGQREPYGYTF.

This rearrangement joins TRBV14 to TRBJ1-1; maybe TRBD1 (5 bases). The germline V and J ends were trimmed by 2 bases and 6 bases, with 7 bases remaining between them. Germline V gene sequence: CDR1 SGHDN, CDR2 FVKESK. This CDR3 contains 12 residues. CDR3 region: CASSQWGAEAFF. The DNA for the CDR3 is TGTGCCAGCAGCCAATGGGGGGCTGAAGCTTTCTTT. Supplemented by reference TRBV14 and TRBJ1-1, the full variable domain reads EAGVTQFPSHSVIEKGQTVTLRCDPISGHDNLYWYRRVMGKEIKFLLHFVKESKQDESGMPNNRFLAERTGGTYSTLKVQPAELEDSGVYFCASSQWGAEAFFGQGTRLTVV.

V is TRBV19 and J is TRBJ2-1; 7 nucleotides agree with TRBD2. J was trimmed by 10 bases and V by 4 bases; bases with no gene match: 10. Germline V gene data show CDR1 as LNHDA and CDR2 as SQIVND (reference sequence). The CDR3 spans 14 residues. DNA of the CDR3: TGTGCCAGTAGTAGGGGAGGGCGGGCTCAAGAGCAGTTCTTC. Translation gives CASSRGGRAQEQFF.

The chain uses TRBV28 and TRBJ2-5; D gene uncertain. The CDR3 is 14 amino acids. Germline CDR1 reads MDHEN; CDR2 reads SYDVKM. Deletions cut 6 bases from V and 2 bases from J, with 13 bases between. For the CDR3, the DNA is TGTGCCAGCAGCTTGCCGGAAACTCAAGAGACCCAGTACTTC. It translates to CASSLPETQETQYF.

The genes are TRBV5-1 and TRBJ2-7; 7 positions match TRBD1. V lost 2 bases and J lost 5; bases outside the gene matches: 10. Germline V CDR1 and CDR2: SGHRS, YFSETQ. The CDR3 totals 15 residues. The CDR3 DNA is TGCGCCAGCAGCTTCGTCGGGACAGAAGCAGACGAGCAGTACTTC. It specifies CASSFVGTEADEQYF.

This chain connects TRBV6-5 to TRBJ1-1, with D maybe TRBD1 (6 bases). Germline V lookup: CDR1 MNHEY, CDR2 SVGAGI. This CDR3 is built from 15 residues. The V end was cut by 7 bases, the J end by 1 base, with 16 bases between. DNA for the CDR3: TGTGCCAGCATCTCGACAGGCCAGAGGAACACTGAAGCTTTCTTT. This sequence encodes CASISTGQRNTEAFF.

The chain uses TRBV7-3 and TRBJ2-4, with D uncertain. This CDR3 region has 13 residues. Germline V gives CDR1 SGHTA, CDR2 FQGTGA. V gave up 0 bases and J gave up 7 bases, with 7 bases separating them. The CDR3 protein is CASSLTAWNIQYF. CDR3 coding DNA: TGTGCCAGCAGCTTAACGGCCTGGAACATTCAGTACTTC.